This record covers a single T cell receptor (beta chain). It has no known antigen specificity. The input lacks base qualities; no much larger clone sits a single base away. In the paper's terms, the time point label means: newly diagnosed, previously untreated cHL patient sample. Magnetic negative selection with a Miltenyi CD8+ T cell isolation kit was used to purify CD8+ T cells from thawed PBMCs. PBMCs from patients with newly diagnosed, previously untreated classical Hodgkin lymphoma were sequenced as a comparison group for the relapsed/refractory trial patients. Peripheral blood was collected in 8 mL Vacutainer Cell Preparation Tubes, from which PBMCs were isolated by centrifugation and then cryopreserved. Purified CD4+ and CD8+ fractions were prepared only for cases where an additional PBMC sample was available. Magnetically labelled cells were removed on LS columns in a quadroMACS separator, and the flow-through was retained as the purified fraction.

Relative to germline, V is missing 10 bases and J is missing 0 bases, with 18 bases of the junction outside any gene match. The CDR3 spans 19 residues, from the cysteine through the phenylalanine. The kept DNA is CDR3 alone, 57 bases in frame from the first base. The germline V gene (reference sequence) gives CDR1 as SEHNR and CDR2 as FQNEAQ. This specimen belongs to a study of PD-1 blockade in classical Hodgkin lymphoma (TCRdb year 2020). About the full investigation: The study used CyTOF and TCR beta sequencing to define a peripheral blood immune signature of response to PD-1 blockade in classical Hodgkin lymphoma.

What the work shows at the level of the full study, not this receptor alone: Baseline TCR diversity was reported to be lower in newly diagnosed patients than in healthy donors, and even lower in relapsed/refractory patients. The study was limited to a single clinical trial cohort, and causes of repertoire differences, possibly disease activity or prior therapy, remained undefined.

The Qiagen DNeasy kit was used to extract genomic DNA from unsorted PBMCs and from the negatively selected CD4+ and CD8+ fractions. TCR beta CDR3 regions were amplified by immunoSEQ multiplex PCR using primers annealing to V and J segments. Amplification bias was minimized using a synthetic immune receptor repertoire, and residual bias was removed computationally after sequencing. The original methods were these. Custom Python scripts were used to quantify repertoire diversity as the Shannon entropy index. Unsorted, CD4+ and CD8+ repertoires were analyzed separately, except for combined analyses in which CD4+ and CD8+ sequences were merged in silico. TCRdb stores this immuneACCESS table with in-frame sequences only. Part of the clones is absent; in the studies checked, under half of the shortfall reflects unresolved V genes, and no reason is known for the rest. V and J calls and clone size are as listed in that table; D and trimming were resolved from the DNA. The sample includes about 5,000 clones, with roughly nine tenths observed a single time. The ten largest account for about 20% of the sample.

Sequencing was carried out using CD8+ T cells from blood. This clonotype originated in a human donor with classical Hodgkin lymphoma. The chain joins TRBV7-9 to TRBJ2-3, with 11 bases in between that match TRBD2. The bases read TGTGCCACTTCCACGGGACTAGCGGAGGGGGGGGAAAGCACAGATACGCAGTATTTT. This yields the protein CATSTGLAEGGESTDTQYF.